What follows is one T cell receptor beta chain and its context. Method: immunoSEQ multiplex PCR; TCRdb's copy keeps in-frame clones and lacks some. In the table there are under 30,000 clones, around 90% of which are singletons. The sample belongs to a study of control samples from healthy donors and cancer patients. CDR3 size: 18 residues. Germline CDR1 is LNHDA and CDR2 is SQIVND (reference sequence). J gave up 6 bases and V 3 bases, and 13 bases lay outside the gene matches. The source of this sequence is a female donor with melanoma. The specimen sequenced was formalin-fixed, paraffin-embedded tissue. V gene TRBV19 combines with J gene TRBJ2-4; 11 nucleotides match TRBD2. This CDR3 reads CASSMVPNPGTSGNIQYF. In DNA form, the CDR3 reads TGTGCCAGTAGTATGGTTCCCAATCCCGGGACTAGCGGAAACATTCAGTACTTC.